The 18 T cell receptor beta chains reported below all come from one sample, sequenced in a study of CD8+CD57+ T cells in acquired aplastic anemia (dated by TCRdb to between 2017 and 2018). The reads were generated on an Illumina HiSeq 2000. TCR beta VDJ combination and CDR3 sequence profiling used genomic DNA as the template. TCRdb passed the public sequencing reads through fastp at Q25 and MiXCR, retaining productive beta sequences. One record per CDR3 amino acid sequence lists the most common genes and DNA. This sample lists around 170,000 distinct CDR3 sequences; around 47% were detected once. The ten most abundant clones make up around 8.8% of the sample. Expansion of CD8+CD57+ cells had been shown by flow cytometry in the patients chosen for sequencing. Sequencing input: sorted CD4+, CD8+, or CD8+CD57+ T cells (not recorded which) from PBMCs. These receptors were collected from a human donor with aplastic anemia.

As for this clonotype: Given a much more abundant clone one base away, this may be a read error. J is TRBJ2-1 and V is TRBV9; TRBD2 is a possible D gene (5 bases). The CDR3 is made up of 16 amino acids. Germline V gene sequence: CDR1 SGDLS, CDR2 YYNGEE. V was clipped by 4 bases and J by 4 bases, with 18 bases between them. CDR3 coding DNA: TGTGCCAGCAGCTCCATAACTAGGCTAGTATACAATGAGCAGTTCTTC. Its translation: CASSSITRLVYNEQFF.

This clonotype has ten or more counts. CDR3 sequence: CSARGTNTDTQYF. In nucleotides, the CDR3 is TGCAGCGCCCGAGGGACGAACACAGATACGCAGTATTTT. The chain links TRBV29-1 to TRBJ2-3; D could derive from TRBD1 or TRBD2 (5 bases each). Trimming removed 7 bases from V and 2 bases from J, with 13 bases in between. Germline lookup yields CDR1 SQVTM and CDR2 ANQGSEA. The CDR3 has 13 amino acids.

The chain has TRBV20-1 and TRBJ2-5, with D unresolved. The CDR3 loop spans 14 amino acids. Trimming shortened V by 6 bases and J by 5 bases, and 19 bases separated the two germline ends. CDR1 DFQATT and CDR2 SNEGSKA come from the germline V gene (reference sequence). The CDR3 sequence is CSASSPTTKETQYF. CDR3 DNA sequence: TGCAGTGCCAGCTCACCAACGACCAAGGAGACCCAGTACTTC.

The chain couples TRBV5-8 to TRBJ1-6; TRBD1 is a possible D gene (5 bases). Looked up from germline, CDR1 is SGHTS and CDR2 is YDEGEE. Trimming cost V 0 bases and J 9 bases, with 10 bases left between them. The CDR3 is 14 residues long. The CDR3 sequence: CASSLGQGSSPLHF. Here the CDR3 DNA reads TGTGCCAGCAGCTTGGGGCAGGGTAGTTCACCCCTCCACTTT.

This clonotype was counted only a few times. This rearrangement joins TRBV18 to TRBJ2-7; the match to TRBD2 covers 10 bases. The CDR3 loop spans 17 amino acids. Per germline, CDR1 KGHSH and CDR2 LQKENI. J was trimmed by 6 bases and V by 0 bases; bases with no gene match: 11. CDR3 in DNA: TGTGCCAGCTCACCACCGTCTAGCGGGAGAGTGTCGGGCGAGCAGTACTTC. The encoded protein is CASSPPSSGRVSGEQYF.

This clonotype has a count of ten or more. The chain carries TRBV16 and TRBJ2-7; D is unclear. The germline V gene encodes CDR1 KGHSY and CDR2 FQNENV. V shed 7 bases and J shed 1 base, with 14 bases lying between them. The CDR3 runs 14 residues. The CDR3: CASNSRAESYEQYF. The CDR3, as DNA: TGTGCCAGCAACAGTCGTGCGGAATCCTACGAGCAGTACTTC.

This clonotype was observed many times. The chain combines TRBV19 with TRBJ1-5; D is uncertain. Germline V lookup: CDR1 LNHDA, CDR2 SQIVND (reference sequence). V lost 8 bases and J 0 bases, leaving 14 bases between the germline ends. CDR3 length: 15 amino acids. The CDR3 bases are TGTGCCAGTCAAACCCGTGATGCTAGCAATCAGCCCCAGCATTTT. Translating gives CASQTRDASNQPQHF.

Turning to this clonotype: In this CDR3 the conserved last residue, phenylalanine or tryptophan, is missing, so a read error is likely. The V gene is TRBV20-1, the J gene TRBJ1-4, with D hard to call. The CDR3 consists of 11 residues. CDR1 and CDR2 from the germline V gene are DFQATT and SNEGSKA (reference sequence). V was pared by 4 bases and J by 4 bases, with 4 bases between. The DNA of the CDR3 is TGCAGTGCTACAAGTAATGAAAAACTGTTTCTT. Amino acids: CSATSNEKLFL.

This chain links TRBV19 with TRBJ2-1, with D maybe TRBD2 (5 bases). The CDR3 consists of 15 residues. Germline CDR1 LNHDA, CDR2 SQIVND (reference sequence). With 0 bases removed from V and 7 bases from J, the gap between germline ends came to 13 bases. CDR3 nucleotide sequence: TGTGCCAGTAGTATAGATCTCGAAAGCGGAAATGAGCAGTTCTTC. The encoded protein is CASSIDLESGNEQFF.

This clonotype has ten or more counts. This chain uses TRBV7-8 with TRBJ2-3, with TRBD1 identical over 8 bases. The CDR3 totals 15 residues. The junction had 7 bases not matched to a gene; V was cut back by 3 bases and J by 5 bases. Per germline, CDR1 SGHVS and CDR2 FQNEAQ. This CDR3 is CASSLDRARKDTQYF. CDR3 DNA: TGTGCCAGCAGCTTGGACAGGGCCCGGAAAGATACGCAGTATTTT.

This chain links TRBV7-3 with TRBJ1-1, with D hard to call. Looked up from germline, CDR1 is SGHTA and CDR2 is FQGTGA. The V gene lost 5 bases and the J gene lost 1 base, with 8 bases spanning the gap. This CDR3 comprises 13 residues. The CDR3 loop reads CASSAESNTEAFF. CDR3 nucleotides: TGTGCCAGCAGCGCTGAATCGAACACTGAAGCTTTCTTT.

This clonotype was seen repeatedly, ten times or more. The chain joins TRBV12-3 or TRBV12-4 to TRBJ2-6, with D unclear. This CDR3 has 15 amino acids. Trimming shortened V by 3 bases and J by 2 bases, and 8 bases separated the two germline ends. The CDR3 spells CASSFRRPGANVLTF. CDR3 bases: TGTGCCAGCAGTTTTAGAAGGCCTGGGGCCAACGTCCTGACTTTC.

This clonotype was observed at least ten times. The rearrangement uses TRBV20-1 and TRBJ2-3, with D tentatively TRBD2 (5 bases). Germline CDR1 reads DFQATT; CDR2 reads SNEGSKA (reference sequence). Between the trimmed V and J ends, which lost 6 bases and 4 bases, there was a span of 8 bases. The CDR3 loop spans 11 amino acids. Here the CDR3 reads CSAWRPDTQYF. CDR3 in DNA: TGCAGTGCATGGAGGCCAGATACGCAGTATTTT.

This chain connects TRBV7-2 to TRBJ2-5; D is undetermined. The V gene's germline CDR1 is SGHTA and CDR2 FQGNSA. With 6 bases removed from V and 4 bases from J, the gap between germline ends came to 15 bases. The length of the CDR3 is 14 residues. CDR3 sequence reads: CASSSTIWGETQYF. The CDR3, as DNA: TGTGCCAGCAGTTCTACAATTTGGGGAGAGACCCAGTACTTC. The variable domain in full, with the rest retrieved from reference TRBV7-2 and TRBJ2-5, is GAGVSQSPSNKVTEKGKDVELRCDPISGHTALYWYRQSLGQGLEFLIYFQGNSAPDKSGLPSDRFSAERTGGSVSTLTIQRTQQEDSAVYLCASSSTIWGETQYFGPGTRLLVL.

V is TRBV3-1 and J is TRBJ2-1; D unclear. The CDR3 is made up of 15 amino acids. V was trimmed by 0 bases and J by 6 bases, leaving 12 bases between them. Germline CDR1 LGHDT, CDR2 YNNKEL (reference sequence). The CDR3 DNA follows: TGTGCCAGCAGCCAAGACGGCCGATGGGGCAATGAGCAGTTCTTC. This gives the protein CASSQDGRWGNEQFF.

This clonotype appeared a few times. J is TRBJ1-3 and V is TRBV30; D gene uncertain. V lost 1 base to trimming and J lost 0 bases, with 7 bases between them. The CDR3 consists of 14 residues. Germline V lookup: CDR1 GTSNPN, CDR2 SVGIG (reference sequence). The CDR3 DNA sequence: TGTGCCTGGAGTGCTGGCAACTCTGGAAACACCATATATTTT. It translates to CAWSAGNSGNTIYF.

In its sample, this clonotype was seen many times. The rearrangement joins TRBV19 to TRBJ2-7; the match to TRBD2 covers 8 bases. Per germline, CDR1 LNHDA and CDR2 SQIVND (reference sequence). J gave up 4 bases and V 6 bases, and 11 bases lay outside the gene matches. The CDR3 contains 15 residues. CDR3 sequence reads: CASSREGEGPYEQYF. The CDR3 DNA sequence: TGTGCCAGTAGCCGGGAGGGGGAGGGCCCATACGAGCAGTACTTC.

This clonotype came up a few times. The genes are TRBV2 and TRBJ2-7; D remains ambiguous. There are 11 residues in the CDR3. Germline V CDR1 and CDR2: SNHLY, FYNNEI. V shed 3 bases and J shed 7 bases, with 7 bases lying between them. Here the CDR3 reads CASSDWSEQYF. For the CDR3, the DNA is TGTGCCAGCAGTGATTGGTCTGAGCAGTACTTC. Drawing the rest from reference TRBV2 and TRBJ2-7, the complete variable domain is EPEVTQTPSHQVTQMGQEVILRCVPISNHLYFYWYRQILGQKVEFLVSFYNNEISEKSEIFDDQFSVERPDGSNFTLKIRSTKLEDSAMYFCASSDWSEQYFGPGTRLTVT.